The sequence of this TCR beta chain was determined in a study of cytomegalovirus exposure and HLA in healthy donors. On the study more broadly: Most genotyped donors, roughly 80% of some 400, had Caucasian-associated genetic ancestry.

With 60 Vbeta and 13 Jbeta primers, the PCR was carried out. Data came from immunoSEQ multiplex PCR; TCRdb stores just in-frame clones and leaves some out. The sample yields more than 150,000 clones, 82% seen once. The CDR3 runs to 16 residues. The V gene end was trimmed by 5 bases and the J gene end by 1 base; junction bases not matched to a gene: 6. Germline V gene data show CDR1 as SEHNR and CDR2 as FQNEAQ (reference sequence). In its sample, this clone was seen a few times. Antigen: not known. The study's findings and limits: Of the V segments, some could not be distinguished, including TRBV6-2 and TRBV6-3, and were excluded. Earlier analysis yielded a pattern in which most TCR beta V segments were productive about 90% or about 30% of the time.

The donors comprised healthy bone marrow donors. The specimen was PBMCs. This TCR derives from a middle-aged man in good health and CMV-seronegative. The gene calls are TRBV7-9 and TRBJ2-3, with 10 bases lining up with TRBD2. CDR3 amino acids: CASSRITSGGTDTQYF. CDR3 coding DNA: TGTGCCAGCAGCCGCATTACTAGCGGGGGCACAGATACGCAGTATTTT.